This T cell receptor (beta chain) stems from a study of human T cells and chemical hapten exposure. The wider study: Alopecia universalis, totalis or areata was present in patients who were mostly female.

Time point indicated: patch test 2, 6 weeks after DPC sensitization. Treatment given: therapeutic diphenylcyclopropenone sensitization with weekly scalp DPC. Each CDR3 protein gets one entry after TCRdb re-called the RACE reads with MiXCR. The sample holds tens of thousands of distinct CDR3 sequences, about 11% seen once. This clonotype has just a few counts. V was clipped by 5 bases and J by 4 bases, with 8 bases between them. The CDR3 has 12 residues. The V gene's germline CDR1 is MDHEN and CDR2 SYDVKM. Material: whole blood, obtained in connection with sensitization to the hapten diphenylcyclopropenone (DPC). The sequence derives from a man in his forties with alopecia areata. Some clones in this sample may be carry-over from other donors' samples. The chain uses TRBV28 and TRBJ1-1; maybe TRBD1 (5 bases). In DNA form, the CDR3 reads TGTGCCAGCAGTACGGGGGTCACTGAAGCTTTCTTT. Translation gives CASSTGVTEAFF. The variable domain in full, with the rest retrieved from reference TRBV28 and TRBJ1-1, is DVKVTQSSRYLVKRTGEKVFLECVQDMDHENMFWYRQDPGLGLRLIYFSYDVKMKEKGDIPEGYSVSREKKERFSLILESASTNQTSMYLCASSTGVTEAFFGQGTRLTVV.